The clone carrying this T cell receptor (beta chain) was counted between two and nine times. Amplification used 60 Vbeta primers and 13 Jbeta primers. Only in-frame clones appear in the TCRdb table, and some are missing; sequencing was by immunoSEQ multiplex PCR. The sample lists 150,000 to 200,000 clones; nearly 80% were seen once. These data are taken from a study of cytomegalovirus exposure and HLA in healthy donors. V was trimmed by 0 bases and J by 0 bases, leaving 17 bases between them. The germline V gene has CDR1 SGDLS and CDR2 YYNGEE. The CDR3 has 18 residues. The TCR originated in a man between 45 and 60 years old in good health and CMV-seropositive. The sequencing sample was made of PBMCs. The gene calls are TRBV9 and TRBJ2-3; D ambiguous. Here the CDR3 DNA reads TGTGCCAGCAGCGTAGACCCCCCCGGTTTAGCAAGCACAGATACGCAGTATTTT. This codes for CASSVDPPGLASTDTQYF.